Shown below are 24 T cell receptor beta chains from a single sample sequenced in a study of blood T cell repertoires in COVID-19. Here immunoSEQ multiplex PCR was the method, and the copy in TCRdb shows in-frame clones only, minus some. The sample contains fewer than 110,000 clones, roughly 86% of which appear only once. Sequences were obtained from peripheral blood. The origin of the receptors is a woman aged 30 to 39 with acute or convalescent COVID-19.

This chain uses TRBV15 with TRBJ1-4; D not resolved. The V and J ends lost 0 bases and 5 bases respectively, with 7 bases between them. This CDR3 has 14 amino acids. Per germline, CDR1 LNHNV and CDR2 YYDKDF (reference sequence). This chain's CDR3 is CATSREQNNEKLFF. The DNA for the CDR3 is TGTGCCACCAGCAGAGAACAGAACAATGAAAAACTGTTTTTT.

V is TRBV5-1 and J is TRBJ2-3; 8 bases map to TRBD1. CDR3 length equals 16 residues. Germline V gene data show CDR1 as SGHRS and CDR2 as YFSETQ. Germline trimming cut 4 bases from V and 3 bases from J; bases unmatched to any gene: 10. The CDR3 loop is CASSGYAGGDTDTQYF. The CDR3 coding sequence is TGCGCCAGCAGCGGGTATGCAGGGGGCGATACAGATACGCAGTATTTT.

This clone was picked up one time. V gene TRBV6-4 combines with J gene TRBJ1-1; the D gene is possibly TRBD1 (5 bases). Germline CDR1 reads MRHNA; CDR2 reads SNTAGT. The CDR3 is 13 residues long. With 8 bases removed from V and 8 bases from J, the gap between germline ends came to 18 bases. The CDR3 region is CASVPPTGEEAFF. The CDR3, as DNA: TGTGCCAGCGTGCCACCCACAGGAGAAGAAGCTTTCTTT.

This clone occurred once. This chain connects TRBV5-1 to TRBJ1-6; D is possibly TRBD1 (5 bases). Germline V CDR1 and CDR2: SGHRS, YFSETQ. The CDR3 is 19 amino acids. The V gene lost 4 bases and the J gene lost 0 bases, with 20 bases spanning the gap. CDR3 in amino acids: CASSPGGRGASSYNSPLHF. The DNA of the CDR3 is TGCGCCAGCAGCCCGGGAGGGAGGGGAGCAAGCTCCTATAATTCACCCCTCCACTTT.

The chain links TRBV7-2 to TRBJ2-7, with D possibly matching TRBD1 (5 bases). V was trimmed by 4 bases and J by 2 bases, leaving 18 bases between them. CDR3 length: 16 amino acids. Germline CDR1 reads SGHTA; CDR2 reads FQGNSA. The chain's CDR3 is CASSSLGQGRAYEQYF. In DNA, the CDR3 is TGTGCCAGCAGCTCTCTAGGACAAGGACGGGCCTACGAGCAGTACTTC.

This clone was counted only a few times. V and J are TRBV28 and TRBJ2-7, with D tentatively TRBD1 (6 bases). V dropped 1 base and J dropped 12 bases, with 16 bases sitting between them. The CDR3 runs to 13 residues. The germline V gene encodes CDR1 MDHEN and CDR2 SYDVKM. The CDR3 is CASSLSGTRRSYF. As DNA, the CDR3 is TGTGCCAGCAGTTTATCCGGGACAAGGAGGTCGTACTTC.

The chain uses TRBV30 and TRBJ1-2, with no clear D. The V end was cut by 0 bases, the J end by 2 bases, with 7 bases between. CDR1 is GTSNPN and CDR2 is SVGIG in the germline V gene (reference sequence). The CDR3 contains 13 residues. DNA for the CDR3: TGTGCCTGGAGTGTATGGGAGAACTATGGCTACACCTTC. Its translation: CAWSVWENYGYTF.

V gene TRBV30 combines with J gene TRBJ1-1, with 8 bases identical to TRBD1. V trimming: 2 bases; J trimming: 0 bases; junction bases outside the gene matches: 8. The germline gives CDR1 GTSNPN, CDR2 SVGIG (reference sequence). CDR3 length: 16 amino acids. The CDR3 loop is CAWSIGTGVMNTEAFF. CDR3 nucleotide sequence: TGTGCCTGGAGTATTGGGACAGGTGTCATGAACACTGAAGCTTTCTTT.

In nucleotides, the CDR3 is TGTGCCAGCAGCAACCCCCCAGGGTATGGCTACACCTTC. Translation gives CASSNPPGYGYTF. The chain joins TRBV28 to TRBJ1-2, with D possibly TRBD1 on 5 matching bases. The CDR3 covers 13 residues. In germline, CDR1 is MDHEN, CDR2 SYDVKM. Trimming stripped 6 bases from V and 5 bases from J, with 13 bases between.

The rearrangement uses TRBV11-3 and TRBJ2-1; unclear D gene. Trimming shortened V by 4 bases and J by 5 bases, and 15 bases separated the two germline ends. Germline loops: CDR1 SGHNT, CDR2 YENEEA. The CDR3 loop spans 15 amino acids. CDR3 in amino acids: CASSSRVGTDNEQFF. CDR3 nucleotides: TGTGCCAGCAGCTCCCGAGTGGGCACTGACAATGAGCAGTTCTTC.

V gene TRBV6-5 combines with J gene TRBJ1-1; no firm D call. CDR1 and CDR2 (germline): MNHEY, SVGAGI. The V end lost 4 bases, the J end lost 3 bases, and 9 bases lay between the germline ends. This CDR3 is built from 13 residues. CDR3 loop: CASSWEMDTEAFF. CDR3 bases: TGTGCCAGCAGTTGGGAGATGGACACTGAAGCTTTCTTT.

The gene calls are TRBV25-1 and TRBJ2-7, with 11 bases that match TRBD1. Germline V CDR1 and CDR2: MGHDK, SYGVNS. The CDR3 is 16 amino acids. The J segment lost 5 bases and the V segment lost 2 bases, leaving 8 bases of the junction unmatched. CDR3 sequence reads: CASSERAGQGVDEQYF. The CDR3 DNA sequence: TGTGCCAGCAGTGAAAGGGCGGGACAGGGGGTAGACGAGCAGTACTTC.

The chain links TRBV11-3 to TRBJ1-2; D might be TRBD1 (5 bases). CDR1 is SGHNT, CDR2 YENEEA, per germline. Trimming pared 1 base from V and 1 base from J, leaving 7 bases between. This CDR3 is built from 14 residues. CDR3 protein: CASSLAGGNYGYTF. CDR3 nucleotide sequence: TGTGCCAGCAGCTTAGCGGGGGGTAACTATGGCTACACCTTC. Variable domain in full (rest from reference TRBV11-3 and TRBJ1-2): EAGVVQSPRYKIIEKKQPVAFWCNPISGHNTLYWYLQNLGQGPELLIRYENEEAVDDSQLPKDRFSAERLKGVDSTLKIQPAELGDSAVYLCASSLAGGNYGYTFGSGTRLTVV.

The chain couples TRBV11-2 to TRBJ1-4; TRBD1 is a possible D gene (5 bases). CDR1 is SGHAT, CDR2 FQNNGV, per germline. The CDR3 length is 14 residues. Trimming removed 1 base at V and 8 bases at J, with 11 bases between. CDR3 nucleotides: TGTGCCAGCAGCTTAGGAAGGGGTAGAGAAAAACTGTTTTTT. Its protein product is CASSLGRGREKLFF.

This clone was counted only a few times. The chain has TRBV7-9 and TRBJ1-1; TRBD1 matches 9 bases. The ends lost 5 bases at V and 5 bases at J; junction bases unmatched: 12. This CDR3 region has 16 residues. Germline V gene lookup returns CDR1 SEHNR and CDR2 FQNEAQ (reference sequence). DNA for the CDR3: TGTGCCAGCAGCCCCCAGGGACAGGGTTTACAGACTGAAGCTTTCTTT. Its protein product is CASSPQGQGLQTEAFF.

The gene calls are TRBV6-1 and TRBJ1-2; the match to TRBD1 covers 7 bases. The J segment lost 2 bases and the V segment lost 3 bases, leaving 15 bases of the junction unmatched. Germline V gene data show CDR1 as MNHNS and CDR2 as SASEGT. The CDR3 has 18 amino acids. The CDR3, as DNA: TGTGCCAGCAGTGATGGGACAGCTTCAAGGTTCAGGAACTATGGCTACACCTTC. Translating gives CASSDGTASRFRNYGYTF.

CDR3 DNA: TGTGCCTGGAGCGCTGGGACAGCCCCCTACGAGCAGTACTTC. Encoded protein: CAWSAGTAPYEQYF. This rearrangement joins TRBV30 to TRBJ2-7; 7 nucleotides match TRBD1. This CDR3 has 14 amino acids. The ends lost 3 bases at V and 2 bases at J; junction bases unmatched: 7. The germline CDR1 and CDR2 sequences are GTSNPN and SVGIG (reference sequence).

The V and J genes are TRBV30 and TRBJ2-5; D perhaps matches TRBD2 (6 bases). The V and J ends lost 3 bases and 6 bases respectively, with 11 bases between them. The CDR3 sequence is 12 residues long. The germline V gene encodes CDR1 GTSNPN and CDR2 SVGIG (reference sequence). CDR3 DNA: TGTGCCTGGAGGGCAGGGAGGAAGACCCAGTACTTC. As protein: CAWRAGRKTQYF.

The rearrangement joins TRBV24-1 to TRBJ2-1; D is possibly TRBD2 (7 bases). The germline CDR1 and CDR2 sequences are KGHDR and SFDVKD. This CDR3 contains 16 residues. V was clipped by 5 bases and J by 4 bases, with 17 bases between them. CDR3 bases: TGTGCCACCAGTGGCATGGGGGGGGCCCATTACAATGAGCAGTTCTTC. This codes for CATSGMGGAHYNEQFF.

The chain links TRBV28 to TRBJ2-1; 10 bases are shared with TRBD1. The CDR3 spans 15 residues. With V trimmed by 7 bases and J by 4 bases, 7 bases remained unmatched. Germline V gives CDR1 MDHEN, CDR2 SYDVKM. CDR3 nucleotides: TGTGCCAGCACCCTGGACAGGGGGGCTTACAATGAGCAGTTCTTC. Its translation is CASTLDRGAYNEQFF. Using reference TRBV28 and TRBJ2-1 for the parts outside the CDR3, the full variable domain is DVKVTQSSRYLVKRTGEKVFLECVQDMDHENMFWYRQDPGLGLRLIYFSYDVKMKEKGDIPEGYSVSREKKERFSLILESASTNQTSMYLCASTLDRGAYNEQFFGPGTRLTVL.

This clone was observed a single time. Relative to the germline gene, one junction end is altered; a read error may explain this. The chain has TRBV7-9 and TRBJ1-6, with unresolved D. In germline, CDR1 is SEHNR, CDR2 FQNEAQ (reference sequence). The CDR3 is made up of 13 amino acids. Written as DNA, the CDR3 is TGTGCCAGCAGCTCGGACTACCCTGGTATAATGGCCTTT. Amino acids: CASSSDYPGIMAF.

The V call is TRBV9, the J call TRBJ2-3; 12 bases are shared with TRBD2. Germline V gene data show CDR1 as SGDLS and CDR2 as YYNGEE. The V and J ends lost 0 bases and 5 bases, in that order; junction bases with no gene match: 10. This CDR3 has 18 residues. CDR3 in amino acids: CASSVGTLAGGPIDTQYF. Written as DNA, the CDR3 is TGTGCCAGCAGCGTAGGCACCCTAGCGGGGGGGCCTATAGATACGCAGTATTTT.

The chain carries TRBV18 and TRBJ1-3, with D maybe TRBD1 (6 bases). CDR1 is KGHSH, CDR2 LQKENI, per germline. With 5 bases removed from V and 1 base from J, the gap between germline ends came to 9 bases. This CDR3 has 14 amino acids. The CDR3 protein is CASSTDSSGNTIYF. The CDR3 DNA reads TGTGCCAGCTCAACGGACAGTTCTGGAAACACCATATATTTT.

The CDR3 here is CSVEDRALGYTF. CDR3 in DNA: TGCAGCGTTGAAGACAGGGCGTTAGGCTACACCTTC. The chain is built from TRBV29-1 and TRBJ1-2; maybe TRBD1 (5 bases). There are 12 residues in the CDR3. V gave up 0 bases and J gave up 8 bases, with 10 bases separating them. CDR1 is SQVTM, CDR2 ANQGSEA, per germline.